The 20 T cell receptor beta chains below come from one sample, sequenced in a study of CD4 and CD8 cells across lung adenocarcinoma regions. MiXCR was run by TCRdb on the PCR reads, yielding one entry per CDR3 protein. This sample has about 16,000 distinct CDR3 sequences, with under 60% found just once. Sequenced input: CD8+ T cells from the center of a lung tumor. The origin of the receptors is a female donor with lung adenocarcinoma. The CD4 and CD8 labels of this study may be unreliable.

The rearrangement uses TRBV20-1 and TRBJ2-3; 7 bases align to TRBD2. After removal of 5 bases from V and 0 bases from J, the junction contained 5 bases not matched to a gene. The CDR3 totals 14 residues. Germline CDR1 reads DFQATT; CDR2 reads SNEGSKA (reference sequence). The CDR3 bases are TGCAGTGCTTGGACTAGGCCTAGCACAGATACGCAGTATTTT. Translation: CSAWTRPSTDTQYF.

This chain links TRBV6-1 with TRBJ2-2; D might be TRBD1 (5 bases). Judging by the DNA end, TRBJ2-3 fits better; the J call may be wrong. Germline V CDR1 and CDR2: MNHNS, SASEGT. CDR3 size: 15 residues. The CDR3 sequence: CASSEAGVSTGEQYF. In nucleotides, the CDR3 is TGTGCCAGCAGTGAAGCTGGCGTGAGCACAGGTGAGCAGTATTTT.

As regards this clonotype: At one boundary the junction diverges from the germline segment, which might be a read error. The rearrangement uses TRBV6-1 and TRBJ2-3; D possibly matches TRBD1 or TRBD2 (7 bases each). Germline CDR1 MNHNS, CDR2 SASEGT. This CDR3 contains 14 residues. The CDR3 region is CAGRGGQDQDTQYF. CDR3 DNA: TGTGCGGGCAGGGGGGGCCAGGACCAAGATACGCAGTACTTT.

Only a few counts were recorded for this clonotype. The junction does not match germline at one end; this may be a read error. The chain uses TRBV5-5 and TRBJ2-2; tentatively, D is TRBD1 (6 bases). Germline CDR1 and CDR2: SGHKS and YYEKEE (reference sequence). The CDR3 covers 13 residues. CDR3 region: CAAGRGLTGELFF. The CDR3 nucleotides are TGCGCCGCGGGCAGGGGATTAACCGGGGAGCTGTTTTTT. The full variable domain, completed using reference TRBV5-5 and TRBJ2-2, is DAGVTQSPTHLIKTRGQQVTLRCSPISGHKSVSWYQQVLGQGPQFIFQYYEKEERGRGNFPDRFSARQFPNYSSELNVNALLLGDSALYLCAAGRGLTGELFFGEGSRLTVL.

This clonotype was counted a single time. The chain couples TRBV3-1 to TRBJ2-5; 11 bases agree with TRBD2. Germline V gene sequence: CDR1 LGHDT, CDR2 YNNKEL (reference sequence). The V gene end was trimmed by 5 bases and the J gene end by 2 bases; junction bases not matched to a gene: 7. The CDR3 has 16 amino acids. Here the CDR3 reads CASSSLAGAIQETQYF. CDR3 DNA sequence: TGTGCCAGCAGCTCACTAGCGGGAGCTATTCAAGAGACCCAGTACTTC.

As concerns this clonotype: Germline and junction disagree at one end, which may indicate a read error. The chain links TRBV27 to TRBJ2-3; tentatively, D is TRBD1 or TRBD2 (7 bases each). The CDR3 spans 16 residues. Germline assignment: CDR1 MNHEY and CDR2 SMNVEV (reference sequence). This CDR3 is CASRLTGGRGTETQYF. CDR3 DNA sequence: TGTGCCAGCAGGCTCACCGGCGGGAGAGGGACAGAGACGCAGTACTTT.

CDR3 DNA: TGTGCTAGTGGTGCCCTCCAGGGCTCCTGGATAAATGCAGATACGCAGTATTTT. Its protein is CASGALQGSWINADTQYF. This chain connects TRBV12-5 to TRBJ2-3; D may be TRBD1 (5 bases). This CDR3 is 18 amino acids long. Trimming removed 5 bases from V and 4 bases from J, with 25 bases in between. Germline V gene sequence: CDR1 LGHNT, CDR2 FRNRAP.

In its sample, this clonotype was seen many times. This chain uses TRBV7-2 with TRBJ2-1; 9 bases line up with TRBD1. The J call may be in error: the DNA end matches TRBJ2-5 better. Per the germline V gene, CDR1 is SGHTA and CDR2 is FQGNSA. The CDR3 covers 13 residues. This CDR3 is CASSPGTGETQYF. Written as DNA, the CDR3 is TGTGCCAGCAGCCCCGGGACAGGGGAGACCCAGTACTTC.

The chain combines TRBV11-3 with TRBJ1-2, with 7 bases fitting TRBD1. The CDR3 is 17 amino acids. V dropped 5 bases and J dropped 2; count of bases not matched to a gene: 14. Germline V lookup: CDR1 SGHNT, CDR2 YENEEA. DNA of the CDR3: TGTGCCAGCAGCATAGCCTATCGGGGACAGAAAAACTATGGCTACACCTTC. Amino acids: CASSIAYRGQKNYGYTF.

V and J are TRBV4-1 and TRBJ1-2; D gene unclear. V lost 10 bases and J 4 bases, leaving 16 bases between the germline ends. Germline V CDR1 and CDR2: MGHRA, YSYEKL. CDR3 length: 13 residues. The CDR3 DNA is TGCGCCACCTCCCCGAACATCGGCTATGGCTACACCTTC. Translating gives CATSPNIGYGYTF.

This chain joins TRBV6-1 and TRBJ2-1, with 9 bases fitting TRBD1. With V trimmed by 7 bases and J by 0 bases, 7 bases remained unmatched. This CDR3 is 16 amino acids long. Germline assignment: CDR1 MNHNS and CDR2 SASEGT. The DNA for the CDR3 is TGTGCCAGCACCTGGACAGGGGCCTTCTCCTACAATGAGCAGTTCTTC. Translating it yields CASTWTGAFSYNEQFF.

The genes are TRBV12-3 or TRBV12-4 and TRBJ2-7, with 9 bases aligning to TRBD2. CDR3 size: 13 residues. V dropped 5 bases and J dropped 3; count of bases not matched to a gene: 2. In DNA, the CDR3 is TGTGCCAGCAGTGGGACTAGCAGCTACGAGCAGTACTTC. The encoded protein is CASSGTSSYEQYF.

Many counts were recorded for this clonotype. V gene TRBV6-1 combines with J gene TRBJ2-5; D is uncertain. The end of the DNA fits TRBJ2-7 better, so the J call may be wrong. Germline values: CDR1 MNHNS, CDR2 SASEGT. CDR3 length: 13 residues. In DNA, the CDR3 is TGTGCCAGCAGTGAAGGAGGCAGATACGAGCAGTACTTC. This gives the protein CASSEGGRYEQYF.

The CDR3 loop is CASSSSGTGNEQYF. The CDR3, as DNA: TGTGCCAGCAGCTCGTCCGGGACAGGTAACGAGCAGTACTTC. The chain is built from TRBV7-2 and TRBJ2-5, with 8 nucleotides matching TRBD1. The J call is in doubt because the DNA end fits TRBJ2-7 better. The CDR3 runs to 14 residues. From germline, CDR1 is SGHTA and CDR2 FQGNSA.

The chain combines TRBV6-2 or TRBV6-3 with TRBJ2-4; possibly TRBD1 or TRBD2 for D (5 bases each). Germline V gene sequence: CDR1 MNHEY, CDR2 SVGEGT. Trimming left V 8 bases short and J 13 bases short, with 30 bases between. The CDR3 sequence is 16 residues long. The CDR3 is CASGVKGLGAKNTQYF. As DNA, the CDR3 is TGTGCCAGCGGGGTCAAGGGGCTGGGAGCCAAAAACACGCAGTACTTC.

Worth noting for this clonotype: The junction departs from germline at one end; a sequencing error may be responsible. The chain joins TRBV6-1 to TRBJ2-5; tentatively, D is TRBD2 (5 bases). Germline V gives CDR1 MNHNS, CDR2 SASEGT. This CDR3 spans 17 amino acids. The DNA for the CDR3 is TGTGCCAGCAGTGAGGGCCATGCGGGCCAGGAGCAAGATACCCAGTACTTC. It yields the protein CASSEGHAGQEQDTQYF.

This clonotype was seen only a few times. The V gene is TRBV4-3, the J gene TRBJ1-2; D remains ambiguous. Germline V gene data show CDR1 as LGHNA and CDR2 as YSLEER. This CDR3 contains 15 residues. The germline V and J ends were trimmed by 0 bases and 4 bases, with 12 bases remaining between them. The CDR3 DNA follows: TGCGCCAGCAGCCAAGAACGAGCAGCAGCCTATGGCTACACCTTC. This codes for CASSQERAAAYGYTF.

This clonotype has more than one count but fewer than ten. The rearrangement uses TRBV15 and TRBJ2-3; D call uncertain. Deletions cut 0 bases from V and 0 bases from J, with 7 bases between. CDR1 is LNHNV and CDR2 is YYDKDF in the germline V gene (reference sequence). This CDR3 has 15 amino acids. CDR3 residues: CATSRDRVSTDTQYF. CDR3 DNA: TGTGCCACCAGCAGAGATAGAGTGAGCACAGATACGCAGTATTTT.

The chain is built from TRBV23-1 and TRBJ2-1; unclear D gene. The last part of the DNA fits TRBJ2-7 better; the J call may be wrong. TRBV23-1 is identified as an open reading frame with a role that is uncertain. The CDR3 is 12 residues long. CDR3 coding DNA: TGCGCCAGCAGTCATGTGCTCTACGAGCAGTACTTC. It yields the protein CASSHVLYEQYF.

V gene TRBV6-5 combines with J gene TRBJ2-2, with D possibly called TRBD1 or TRBD2 (6 bases each). CDR1 and CDR2 (germline): MNHEY, SVGAGI. With 1 base removed from V and 16 bases from J, the gap between germline ends came to 22 bases. This CDR3 region has 15 residues. In DNA form, the CDR3 reads TGTGCCAGCAGTTACTGGGGGGCGAACACCGGTACGCAGTTTTTT. Amino acid sequence: CASSYWGANTGTQFF.